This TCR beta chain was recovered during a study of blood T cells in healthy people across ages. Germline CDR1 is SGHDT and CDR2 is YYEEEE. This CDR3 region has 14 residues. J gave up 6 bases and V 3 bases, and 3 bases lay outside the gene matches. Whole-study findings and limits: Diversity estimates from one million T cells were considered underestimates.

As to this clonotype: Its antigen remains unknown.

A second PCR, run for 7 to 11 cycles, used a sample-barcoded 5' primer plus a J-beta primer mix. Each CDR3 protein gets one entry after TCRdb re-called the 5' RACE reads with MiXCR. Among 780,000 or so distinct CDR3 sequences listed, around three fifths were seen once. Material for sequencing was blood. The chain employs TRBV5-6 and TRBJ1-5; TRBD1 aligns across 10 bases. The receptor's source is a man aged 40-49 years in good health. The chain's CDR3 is CASSSRQGAQPQHF. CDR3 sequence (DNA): TGTGCCAGCAGCTCACGACAGGGGGCTCAGCCCCAGCATTTT.